These 23 T cell receptor beta chains originate from one sample sequenced in a study of Ad26.COV2.S vaccination and SARS-CoV-2 variants. The treatment: roughly 18 received Ad26.COV2.S at low or high dose, single or two shots; roughly five received placebo; per-sample allocation not given. After the first vaccine or placebo injection, samples were drawn on day 63. Method: immunoSEQ multiplex PCR; TCRdb's copy keeps in-frame clones and lacks some. Of some 250,000 clones in the sample, roughly 90% are singletons; the top ten hold around a tenth. The sequencing used peripheral blood, collected in a trial of Ad26.COV2.S vaccine versus placebo. The source of these receptors is a person aged 18 to 59 who received the Ad26.COV2.S COVID-19 vaccine or a placebo.

This clone was picked up one time. The rearrangement links TRBV3-1 (or the pseudogene TRBV3-2) to TRBJ1-2; D not resolved. The CDR3 extends over 14 amino acids. The V end was cut by 1 base, the J end by 4 bases, with 10 bases between. Germline CDR1 is LGHDT and CDR2 is YNNKEL (reference sequence). CDR3 nucleotides: TGTGCCAGCAGCCAAGTTGCAGCCTCCTATGGCTACACCTTC. It yields the protein CASSQVAASYGYTF.

The V and J genes are TRBV3-1 (or the pseudogene TRBV3-2) and TRBJ2-3, with TRBD2 identical over 7 bases. Per the germline V gene, CDR1 is LGHDT and CDR2 is YNNKEL (reference sequence). The length of the CDR3 is 15 residues. V was pared by 0 bases and J by 6 bases, with 6 bases of the junction left unmatched. The DNA of the CDR3 is TGTGCCAGCAGCCAAGAGACTAGCCAAGGGGATACGCAGTATTTT. The encoded protein is CASSQETSQGDTQYF.

V gene TRBV24-1 combines with J gene TRBJ2-5; 10 nucleotides line up with TRBD1. The junction had 17 bases not matched to a gene; V was cut back by 5 bases and J by 3 bases. CDR3 length equals 19 residues. Germline lookup yields CDR1 KGHDR and CDR2 SFDVKD. The chain's CDR3 is CATSAHGRDRGKGKETQYF. In DNA form, the CDR3 reads TGTGCCACCAGTGCCCATGGTCGGGACAGGGGCAAAGGGAAAGAGACCCAGTACTTC.

The chain is built from TRBV28 and TRBJ2-3; D is ambiguous. V lost 2 bases and J lost 3, with 9 bases in between. The germline V gene encodes CDR1 MDHEN and CDR2 SYDVKM. The CDR3 sequence is 14 residues long. The CDR3 region has the DNA TGTGCCAGCAGTTTACGGGTCGGGACAGATACGCAGTATTTT. Translating gives CASSLRVGTDTQYF.

The gene calls are TRBV19 and TRBJ2-7; 10 nucleotides line up with TRBD2. Germline CDR1 reads LNHDA; CDR2 reads SQIVND (reference sequence). V lost 5 bases to trimming and J lost 7 bases; unmatched junction nucleotides: 8. The CDR3 consists of 14 residues. Here the CDR3 reads CASSPPGLAREQYF. The CDR3 DNA follows: TGTGCCAGTAGTCCCCCGGGACTAGCGAGGGAGCAGTACTTC.

The chain uses TRBV9 and TRBJ1-2; unclear D gene. Germline V gene sequence: CDR1 SGDLS, CDR2 YYNGEE. V was cut by 4 bases and J by 0 bases, with 13 bases left in between. The CDR3 sequence is 15 residues long. The CDR3 DNA reads TGTGCCAGCAGCCTTTGGACTGCACCTAACTATGGCTACACCTTC. This codes for CASSLWTAPNYGYTF.

The chain carries TRBV4-2 and TRBJ2-7, with TRBD1 as a possible D gene (6 bases). The CDR3 has 14 amino acids. Trimming took off 0 bases at V and 5 bases at J, with 11 bases between the two ends. The germline gives CDR1 LGHNA, CDR2 YNFKEQ. The CDR3 DNA sequence: TGTGCCAGCAGCCAAGATCTCCCAGGGGACGAGCAGTACTTC. This translates into CASSQDLPGDEQYF.

The CDR3 region is CANPRGFYSGNTIYF. The CDR3 DNA is TGTGCCAACCCGAGAGGTTTTTACTCTGGAAACACCATATATTTT. J is TRBJ1-3 and V is TRBV6-4; D remains ambiguous. This CDR3 region has 15 residues. V gave up 10 bases and J gave up 0 bases, with 16 bases separating them. Germline values: CDR1 MRHNA, CDR2 SNTAGT.

This clone was seen once. The gene calls are TRBV3-1 (or the pseudogene TRBV3-2) and TRBJ1-1; TRBD1 might be the D (5 bases). With 5 bases removed from V and 4 bases from J, the gap between germline ends came to 11 bases. The CDR3 covers 13 residues. Germline V gives CDR1 LGHDT, CDR2 YNNKEL (reference sequence). The CDR3 DNA follows: TGTGCCAGCAGCGGGGGGTGGAGCACTGAAGCTTTCTTT. Translation: CASSGGWSTEAFF.

This clone was seen ten or more times. The chain uses TRBV14 and TRBJ2-3; 11 bases are shared with TRBD2. The germline CDR1 and CDR2 sequences are SGHDN and FVKESK. The junction had 4 bases not matched to a gene; V was cut back by 4 bases and J by 1 base. The CDR3 spans 16 residues. This CDR3 is CASSPWTSGRTDTQYF. DNA of the CDR3: TGTGCCAGCAGCCCGTGGACTAGCGGGCGCACAGATACGCAGTATTTT.

The J gene is TRBJ2-3, the V gene TRBV6-4; TRBD2 agrees at 9 bases. Trimming took 4 bases from V and 4 from J; bases not matched to a gene: 3. The CDR3 has 14 amino acids. Per the germline V gene, CDR1 is MRHNA and CDR2 is SNTAGT. The CDR3, as DNA: TGTGCCAGCAGTGTGCGGGGGGGATCAGATACGCAGTATTTT. This sequence encodes CASSVRGGSDTQYF.

The chain has TRBV6-6 and TRBJ2-5; D not resolved. The CDR3 spans 12 residues. Per the germline V gene, CDR1 is MNHNY and CDR2 is SVGAGI (reference sequence). Trimming removed 6 bases from V and 1 base from J, with 6 bases in between. The CDR3 sequence: CASRGSQETQYF. The CDR3 bases are TGTGCCAGCAGGGGTAGCCAAGAGACCCAGTACTTC.

V usage is TRBV28 and J usage is TRBJ1-5; D ambiguous. Trimming removed 4 bases from V and 2 bases from J, with 15 bases in between. The CDR3 is 16 residues long. CDR1 is MDHEN, CDR2 SYDVKM, per germline. CDR3 amino acids: CASSYGRSSGNQPQHF. The CDR3 nucleotides are TGTGCCAGCAGTTACGGGAGGAGTAGTGGCAATCAGCCCCAGCATTTT.

V gene TRBV5-1 combines with J gene TRBJ2-3; 9 bases agree with TRBD2. This CDR3 spans 17 amino acids. Germline CDR1 reads SGHRS; CDR2 reads YFSETQ. V gave up 4 bases and J gave up 1 base; unmatched junction bases: 10. CDR3: CASSGWTSAVGTDTQYF. CDR3 nucleotide sequence: TGCGCCAGCAGCGGCTGGACTAGCGCCGTGGGCACAGATACGCAGTATTTT.

The CDR3 loop reads CASSLWGGRSDEQFF. As DNA, the CDR3 is TGTGCCAGCAGTTTATGGGGAGGGAGGAGCGATGAGCAGTTCTTC. This chain uses TRBV27 with TRBJ2-1, with TRBD2 matching over 7 bases. With V trimmed by 1 base and J by 8 bases, 8 bases remained unmatched. Germline CDR1 and CDR2: MNHEY and SMNVEV (reference sequence). The CDR3 spans 15 residues.

CDR3 in DNA: TGCGCCAGCAGCCAAGGTCGGGCCGCGGGAGAGGGGACGCAGTATTTT. This sequence encodes CASSQGRAAGEGTQYF. The chain employs TRBV4-3 and TRBJ2-3, with 7 bases aligning to TRBD2. Germline CDR1 and CDR2: LGHNA and YSLEER. V was pared by 1 base and J by 9 bases, with 13 bases of the junction left unmatched. The CDR3 sequence is 16 residues long.

The CDR3 here is CASSAGTGGHEQFF. CDR3 DNA sequence: TGTGCCAGCAGCGCCGGGACAGGGGGCCATGAGCAGTTCTTC. This chain uses TRBV2 with TRBJ2-1; 12 positions match TRBD1. J lost 8 bases, V lost 6 bases, and 5 bases had no gene match. CDR1 SNHLY and CDR2 FYNNEI come from the germline V gene. The CDR3 is 14 amino acids.

The V and J genes are TRBV7-3 and TRBJ2-2; TRBD1 matches 8 bases. The CDR3 consists of 21 residues. The V and J ends lost 1 base and 0 bases, in that order; junction bases with no gene match: 16. CDR1 and CDR2 from the germline V gene are SGHTA and FQGTGA. CDR3 sequence: CASSLRGAPTRTGSNTGELFF. Here the CDR3 DNA reads TGTGCCAGCAGCTTAAGGGGCGCGCCCACCCGGACAGGGTCGAACACCGGGGAGCTGTTTTTT.

V gene TRBV7-3 combines with J gene TRBJ2-3; TRBD2 matches at 13 bases. The CDR3 is made up of 15 amino acids. Germline V gene data show CDR1 as SGHTA and CDR2 as FQGTGA. V gave up 10 bases and J gave up 6 bases; unmatched junction bases: 10. The CDR3 protein is CATSTSGGSLDTQYF. The CDR3 coding sequence is TGTGCCACTTCGACTAGCGGGGGGTCTTTGGATACGCAGTATTTT.

The CDR3 DNA reads as TGCGCCAGCAGCCCGGACGTAACTGCGGGGGAGACCCAGTACTTC. Its translation is CASSPDVTAGETQYF. The V gene is TRBV5-1, the J gene TRBJ2-5, with D possibly TRBD2 on 6 matching bases. There are 15 residues in the CDR3. The germline V and J ends were trimmed by 4 bases and 5 bases, with 18 bases remaining between them. Germline CDR1 and CDR2: SGHRS and YFSETQ.

This chain joins TRBV28 and TRBJ1-2; TRBD1 is a possible D gene (5 bases). The V gene lost 6 bases and the J gene lost 7 bases, with 12 bases spanning the gap. Germline CDR1 is MDHEN and CDR2 is SYDVKM. This CDR3 region has 12 residues. CDR3: CASRPGFSGYTF. CDR3 nucleotide sequence: TGTGCCAGCAGACCAGGGTTCTCTGGCTACACCTTC.

V gene TRBV6-1 combines with J gene TRBJ1-6, with TRBD1 matching 11 bases. The junction had 5 bases not matched to a gene; V was cut back by 1 base and J by 0 bases. Per germline, CDR1 MNHNS and CDR2 SASEGT. The CDR3 covers 19 residues. The CDR3 bases are TGTGCCAGCAGTGAAGTAGGGACAGGGGGTAGCTCCTATAATTCACCCCTCCACTTT. Translation: CASSEVGTGGSSYNSPLHF.

The genes are TRBV5-1 and TRBJ2-7, with 12 positions matching TRBD1. This CDR3 comprises 14 residues. Germline V CDR1 and CDR2: SGHRS, YFSETQ. V was pared by 1 base and J by 6 bases, with 2 bases of the junction left unmatched. As DNA, the CDR3 is TGCGCCAGCAGCTTGCGGGACAGGGGGCCCGAGCAGTACTTC. It is translated as CASSLRDRGPEQYF.